These 30 T cell receptor beta chains were sequenced from one sample in a study of blood T cell repertoires in COVID-19. This table comes from immunoSEQ multiplex PCR, and its TCRdb copy is limited to in-frame clones, with some not included. The sample lists roughly 200,000 clones, more than 70% occurring once. Material for sequencing was peripheral blood. The receptors here all came from a person aged 65 to 85 with COVID-19, enrolled during active disease.

The chain has TRBV28 and TRBJ2-2; a possible D gene is TRBD2 (6 bases). The CDR3 has 14 amino acids. Germline loops: CDR1 MDHEN, CDR2 SYDVKM. Trimming removed 6 bases at V and 1 base at J, with 9 bases between. The CDR3 DNA follows: TGTGCCAGCAGCGGCGGGGTGAACACCGGGGAGCTGTTTTTT. It codes for CASSGGVNTGELFF.

The V and J genes are TRBV5-4 and TRBJ2-3, with D perhaps matching TRBD1 (5 bases). This CDR3 spans 14 amino acids. Trimming cost V 5 bases and J 6 bases, with 16 bases left between them. Germline V gene sequence: CDR1 SGHNT, CDR2 YYREEE (reference sequence). The CDR3 DNA reads as TGTGCCAGCAGAACGACCGGGCCAGGGGATACGCAGTATTTT. The encoded protein is CASRTTGPGDTQYF.

This chain connects TRBV2 to TRBJ2-2; no clear D gene. The CDR3 is made up of 12 amino acids. The germline V gene encodes CDR1 SNHLY and CDR2 FYNNEI. The V end was cut by 8 bases, the J end by 3 bases, with 7 bases between. CDR3 protein: CASGQYTGELFF. CDR3 coding DNA: TGTGCCAGCGGGCAATACACCGGGGAGCTGTTTTTT.

The CDR3 loop is CASSFTSGGIDEQFF. CDR3 nucleotide sequence: TGTGCCAGCAGCTTTACTAGCGGGGGGATCGATGAGCAGTTCTTC. The genes are TRBV7-2 and TRBJ2-1, with 12 positions matching TRBD2. The germline V gene encodes CDR1 SGHTA and CDR2 FQGNSA. The CDR3 contains 15 residues. V lost 3 bases, J lost 8 bases, and 5 bases stayed unmatched.

This chain connects TRBV6-5 to TRBJ2-2, with D maybe TRBD1 (5 bases). The V end was cut by 6 bases, the J end by 1 base, with 12 bases between. This CDR3 contains 15 residues. CDR1 MNHEY and CDR2 SVGAGI come from the germline V gene. CDR3 sequence (DNA): TGTGCCAGCAGATCCCCCACAGGGAACACCGGGGAGCTGTTTTTT. Protein sequence: CASRSPTGNTGELFF.

The chain combines TRBV27 with TRBJ2-7; 12 positions match TRBD2. The V segment lost 3 bases and the J segment 5 bases; nucleotides outside the gene matches: 5. CDR1 MNHEY and CDR2 SMNVEV come from the germline V gene (reference sequence). The CDR3 runs 15 residues. CDR3 DNA sequence: TGTGCCAGCAGTTTGCAACTAGCGGGAGGCCACGAGCAGTACTTC. This gives the protein CASSLQLAGGHEQYF.

The chain employs TRBV5-1 and TRBJ2-7, with TRBD1 as a possible D gene (6 bases). Germline V gene sequence: CDR1 SGHRS, CDR2 YFSETQ. Between the trimmed V and J ends, which lost 5 bases and 6 bases, there was a span of 12 bases. The CDR3 is 12 residues long. This chain's CDR3 is CASRQTGSEQYF. DNA of the CDR3: TGCGCCAGCAGGCAGACAGGCTCCGAGCAGTACTTC. Full variable domain (rest looked up from reference TRBV5-1 and TRBJ2-7): KAGVTQTPRYLIKTRGQQVTLSCSPISGHRSVSWYQQTPGQGLQFLFEYFSETQRNKGNFPGRFSGRQFSNSRSEMNVSTLELGDSALYLCASRQTGSEQYFGPGTRLTVT.

V is TRBV18 and J is TRBJ2-1, with TRBD2 identical over 9 bases. CDR3 size: 17 residues. Per the germline V gene, CDR1 is KGHSH and CDR2 is LQKENI. With 0 bases clipped from V and 0 bases from J, the junction kept 3 bases outside the gene matches. CDR3 coding DNA: TGTGCCAGCTCACCACCTAGCGGGAGACGCTCCTACAATGAGCAGTTCTTC. Residues: CASSPPSGRRSYNEQFF.

The V call is TRBV19, the J call TRBJ1-1, with D possibly being TRBD1 (5 bases). V was pared by 7 bases and J by 7 bases, with 10 bases between. The CDR3 runs 11 residues. Germline CDR1 reads LNHDA; CDR2 reads SQIVND (reference sequence). CDR3 in DNA: TGTGCCAGTAACCCGGGACTTGAAGCTTTCTTT. It specifies CASNPGLEAFF.

This clone was observed once. This sequence joins TRBV19 and TRBJ1-4, with 8 bases identical to TRBD1. The CDR3 contains 15 residues. V lost 6 bases to trimming and J lost 1 base; unmatched junction nucleotides: 4. Looked up from germline, CDR1 is LNHDA and CDR2 is SQIVND (reference sequence). The CDR3 loop reads CASRPTGGTNEKLFF. The CDR3 DNA reads as TGTGCCAGTAGGCCTACAGGGGGAACTAATGAAAAACTGTTTTTT.

This chain connects TRBV30 to TRBJ2-3; the D is unclear. Germline V gene data show CDR1 as GTSNPN and CDR2 as SVGIG (reference sequence). The CDR3 consists of 12 residues. V was pared by 0 bases and J by 4 bases, with 5 bases between. CDR3: CAWSVLSDTQYF. For the CDR3, the DNA is TGTGCCTGGAGTGTACTCTCAGATACGCAGTATTTT.

The rearrangement uses TRBV6-1 and TRBJ1-2; D may be TRBD1 (5 bases). Trimming cost V 10 bases and J 3 bases, with 18 bases left between them. CDR3 length equals 14 residues. Germline V gene lookup returns CDR1 MNHNS and CDR2 SASEGT. CDR3 in amino acids: CATQAAFRDYGYTF. The CDR3 DNA reads TGTGCCACTCAGGCGGCTTTCAGGGACTATGGCTACACCTTC.

The chain carries TRBV2 and TRBJ2-2, with 9 bases identical to TRBD2. CDR1 is SNHLY, CDR2 FYNNEI, per germline. The CDR3 contains 17 residues. V lost 4 bases to trimming and J lost 1 base; unmatched junction nucleotides: 7. The CDR3 DNA reads TGTGCCAGCAGTGGGGAAGCGGGGGGCCTGAACACCGGGGAGCTGTTTTTT. Encoded protein: CASSGEAGGLNTGELFF. Drawing the rest from reference TRBV2 and TRBJ2-2, the complete variable domain is EPEVTQTPSHQVTQMGQEVILRCVPISNHLYFYWYRQILGQKVEFLVSFYNNEISEKSEIFDDQFSVERPDGSNFTLKIRSTKLEDSAMYFCASSGEAGGLNTGELFFGEGSRLTVL.

This chain connects TRBV27 to TRBJ2-7, with TRBD2 matching over 10 bases. V lost 5 bases and J lost 0; bases outside the gene matches: 1. Germline V gives CDR1 MNHEY, CDR2 SMNVEV (reference sequence). CDR3 length equals 14 residues. As DNA, the CDR3 is TGTGCCAGCAGTGGGACTAGCGCCTCCTACGAGCAGTACTTC. Translated, it gives CASSGTSASYEQYF.

The rearrangement links TRBV7-2 to TRBJ1-4; D perhaps matches TRBD1 (6 bases). The CDR3 has 13 amino acids. V lost 2 bases to trimming and J lost 6 bases, with 7 bases between them. Germline V CDR1 and CDR2: SGHTA, FQGNSA. The CDR3 DNA is TGTGCCAGCAGCTTATACAGGGATGAAAAACTGTTTTTT. Translating gives CASSLYRDEKLFF.

V is TRBV7-2 and J is TRBJ2-1, with D maybe TRBD2 (7 bases). The germline V gene encodes CDR1 SGHTA and CDR2 FQGNSA. This CDR3 is built from 15 residues. V shed 5 bases and J shed 5 bases, with 16 bases lying between them. The CDR3 coding sequence is TGTGCCAGCAGCACGCAGAGCGGGGACAACAATGAGCAGTTCTTC. As protein: CASSTQSGDNNEQFF.

V and J are TRBV3-1 (or the pseudogene TRBV3-2) and TRBJ2-1; 8 positions match TRBD2. This CDR3 comprises 16 residues. Losses at the gene ends were 3 bases for V and 7 bases for J; bases not matched to a gene: 11. The V gene's germline CDR1 is LGHDT and CDR2 YNNKEL (reference sequence). CDR3 loop: CASSQDPGGPGNEQFF. The DNA of the CDR3 is TGTGCCAGCAGCCAGGATCCGGGGGGGCCGGGAAATGAGCAGTTCTTC.

This sequence joins TRBV5-1 and TRBJ1-1; the D is unclear. V lost 4 bases, J lost 11 bases, and 15 bases lay in between. CDR1 is SGHRS and CDR2 is YFSETQ in the germline V gene. The CDR3 is 12 amino acids. CDR3 sequence reads: CASSGEGGIAFF. CDR3 DNA sequence: TGCGCCAGCAGCGGGGAGGGCGGAATTGCTTTCTTT.

The rearrangement uses TRBV6-5 and TRBJ2-1, with D possibly being TRBD2 (5 bases). Trimming left V 2 bases short and J 3 bases short, with 11 bases between. CDR1 and CDR2 (germline): MNHEY, SVGAGI. The CDR3 is made up of 15 amino acids. The CDR3 sequence is CASSYARAFYNEQFF. The CDR3 DNA reads as TGTGCCAGCAGTTACGCGCGGGCATTCTACAATGAGCAGTTCTTC.

The chain carries TRBV7-2 and TRBJ1-1, with 12 bases that match TRBD1. V was clipped by 3 bases and J by 2 bases; unmatched bases: 7. CDR1 and CDR2 (germline): SGHTA, FQGNSA. The length of the CDR3 is 17 residues. CDR3 coding DNA: TGTGCCAGCAGCTTTTCAGGGACAGGGGGCCTTAACACTGAAGCTTTCTTT. Translating it yields CASSFSGTGGLNTEAFF.

The J gene is TRBJ1-1, the V gene TRBV11-2, with 7 bases lining up with TRBD1. The germline V gene encodes CDR1 SGHAT and CDR2 FQNNGV. J was trimmed by 3 bases and V by 7 bases; bases with no gene match: 11. CDR3 length equals 15 residues. For the CDR3, the DNA is TGTGCCAGCATTTCGGCAGGGGGGACGTACACTGAAGCTTTCTTT. It translates to CASISAGGTYTEAFF.

The genes are TRBV11-1 and TRBJ1-6; perhaps TRBD1 as D (6 bases). The germline gives CDR1 SGHAT, CDR2 FQDESV (reference sequence). The CDR3 covers 15 residues. The V and J ends lost 5 bases and 7 bases respectively, with 15 bases between them. The CDR3 protein is CASSRRGARNSPLHF. The CDR3 nucleotides are TGTGCCAGCAGCCGTCGGGGGGCGCGGAATTCACCCCTCCACTTT.

The J gene is TRBJ2-3, the V gene TRBV5-4; TRBD1 might be the D (5 bases). V was shortened by 2 bases and J by 0 bases, with 13 bases between the two germline ends. This CDR3 contains 16 residues. In germline, CDR1 is SGHNT, CDR2 YYREEE (reference sequence). The CDR3 nucleotides are TGTGCCAGCAGCTTTCTTCAGGGAAGTAGCACAGATACGCAGTATTTT. Its protein product is CASSFLQGSSTDTQYF.

The V call is TRBV7-8, the J call TRBJ1-2; D gene uncertain. V shed 3 bases and J shed 7 bases, with 12 bases lying between them. Germline V lookup: CDR1 SGHVS, CDR2 FQNEAQ. This CDR3 has 13 amino acids. The CDR3 here is CASSFTGDSGYTF. The CDR3 coding sequence is TGTGCCAGCAGCTTCACCGGGGATTCTGGCTACACCTTC.

The rearrangement uses TRBV6-1 and TRBJ2-6; TRBD2 matches at 9 bases. CDR3 length equals 18 residues. V trimming: 4 bases; J trimming: 2 bases; junction bases outside the gene matches: 9. CDR1 is MNHNS, CDR2 SASEGT, per germline. Here the CDR3 DNA reads TGTGCCAGCAGTGTAGCGGGAGTCGGTGTAACTGGGGCCAACGTCCTGACTTTC. Translating it yields CASSVAGVGVTGANVLTF.

J is TRBJ2-1 and V is TRBV5-4; D is perhaps TRBD2 (6 bases). The CDR3 runs to 14 residues. CDR1 SGHNT and CDR2 YYREEE come from the germline V gene (reference sequence). Deletions cut 4 bases from V and 6 bases from J, with 14 bases between. CDR3 residues: CASSQTRTANEQFF. The DNA of the CDR3 is TGTGCCAGCAGCCAGACTAGAACTGCCAATGAGCAGTTCTTC.

The chain links TRBV9 to TRBJ2-1; 10 bases are a match to TRBD2. The ends lost 3 bases at V and 6 bases at J; junction bases unmatched: 6. The CDR3 totals 15 residues. Looked up from germline, CDR1 is SGDLS and CDR2 is YYNGEE. This CDR3 is CASSGTSGIGNEQFF. The DNA of the CDR3 is TGTGCCAGCAGCGGAACTAGCGGGATAGGCAATGAGCAGTTCTTC.

J is TRBJ2-3 and V is TRBV6-5; D is perhaps TRBD1 (5 bases). Germline V gives CDR1 MNHEY, CDR2 SVGAGI. The CDR3 extends over 14 amino acids. The V gene lost 2 bases and the J gene lost 0 bases, with 6 bases spanning the gap. DNA for the CDR3: TGTGCCAGCAGTTACCGGACAAGCACAGATACGCAGTATTTT. This codes for CASSYRTSTDTQYF.

The genes are TRBV6-4 and TRBJ2-3; D is unclear. Germline V CDR1 and CDR2: MRHNA, SNTAGT. V was clipped by 0 bases and J by 4 bases, with 11 bases between them. This CDR3 has 15 amino acids. For the CDR3, the DNA is TGTGCCAGCAGTGACTCAGGAGAGCCATCAGATACGCAGTATTTT. Amino acids: CASSDSGEPSDTQYF.

The rearrangement uses TRBV4-2 and TRBJ1-5, with 8 bases matching TRBD1. In germline, CDR1 is LGHNA, CDR2 YNFKEQ. There are 16 residues in the CDR3. With 4 bases clipped from V and 7 bases from J, the junction kept 12 bases outside the gene matches. CDR3 nucleotide sequence: TGTGCCAGCAGCCGGGTCCGGGACAGGTTGGGCCAGCCCCAGCATTTT. The encoded protein is CASSRVRDRLGQPQHF.